Here is one T cell receptor (beta chain) with its context. Its antigen remains unidentified. Base-call qualities are not available, and no considerably larger clone is one nucleotide away. The library relied on the immunoSEQ multiplex PCR assay. Rearranged TCR beta chain sequences were amplified using the hsTCRB Kit according to the manufacturer's protocol. TCRB libraries were sequenced on an Illumina MiSeq. As for the original processing: The proprietary platform of the kit vendor was used for demultiplexing, trimming and gene mapping. TCRdb's version of the immuneACCESS table is confined to in-frame rearrangements and falls short of the full clone set. An unresolved V gene accounts for under half of the shortfall where checked; the remainder is of unknown origin. Clone size and the V and J calls come from that table; the DNA yielded D and trimming. This sample lists tens of thousands of clones; more than 80% were detected once. The ten largest account for less than 7% of the sample.

The CDR3 sequence holds 14 residues, the cysteine and phenylalanine included. The only DNA kept is the CDR3, 42 bases in frame from the first base. From a lookup of the germline V gene (reference sequence), CDR1 and CDR2 are LNHDA and SQIVND. V is trimmed back by 6 bases and J by 3 bases, and the junction contains 6 bases that no gene match accounts for. This sample's time point label indicates: week 35, safety follow-up. Every vaccine dose consisted of 300 ug of a 20-mer mutant IDH1 peptide in Montanide, administered subcutaneously together with topical imiquimod. Patients received eight vaccinations in weeks 1, 3, 5, 7, 11, 15, 19 and 23, corresponding to visits V03 through V10. All donors had newly diagnosed IDH1-mutant astrocytomas of WHO grade 3 or 4 that showed loss of nuclear ATRX. The samples were drawn from NOA16, a multicentre, single-arm, open-label phase I trial in Germany that tested a mutant IDH1 peptide vaccine in humans for the first time. Genomic DNA for TCRB sequencing was isolated from EDTA blood with the DNeasy Blood and Tissue Kit.

This entry comes from a study of a mutant IDH1 vaccine in newly diagnosed glioma (dated by TCRdb to the early 2020s). With respect to the entire study: Vaccination was initiated 4-6 weeks after radiotherapy alone, or concurrently with temozolomide cycles in the chemotherapy-containing groups. Of the roughly 31 treated patients, around 60% were male and approximately 38% were female, and the mean age was 40.4 years. Longitudinal TCRB deep sequencing was performed for some 25 treated patients wherever samples were available for exploratory analyses. The week-35 safety follow-up took place at visit V12, and the week-47 end of study took place at visit V13. Peripheral blood was drawn at six visits: V03 (baseline), V05, V07, V10, V12 and V13. Before enrollment, most patients had been given radiochemotherapy with temozolomide as standard therapy, while the rest had received either radiotherapy alone or temozolomide alone.

The study at large found these results: Pseudoprogression seemed to be unrelated to changes in the top peripheral T cell clonotypes found by TCRB sequencing. Availability determined which PBMC samples were chosen for TCRB deep sequencing. Immune responses induced by the vaccine were seen in over 80% of patients across multiple MHC alleles. The authors stated that sample limitations prevented analyses of patient blood samples from being reproduced.

This receptor chain uses TRBV19 and TRBJ2-5, and TRBD1 aligns with 8 junction nucleotides. The sequenced sample was PBMCs, obtained from a glioma patient whose treatment included an IDH1 peptide vaccine. The TCR sequence derives from a middle-aged man with glioma. The CDR3 region has the sequence CASSHGQGKETQYF. In nucleotide form, the sequence is TGTGCCAGTAGCCACGGACAGGGCAAAGAGACCCAGTACTTC.